These 30 T cell receptor beta chains were all obtained from the same sample, sequenced in a study of early T cells in non-severe SARS-CoV-2 infection. TCRdb itself ran the 5' RACE reads through MiXCR, one entry per CDR3 protein. The profile covers 80,000 to 95,000 distinct CDR3 sequences, with 14% to 15% appearing a single time and about 0.58% taken by the ten largest. Sequenced input: whole blood. The receptors come from an adult who was a healthcare worker with PCR-confirmed SARS-CoV-2 infection or an uninfected control (not recorded which).

This clonotype showed up just a few times. V is TRBV10-3 and J is TRBJ2-5; tentatively, D is TRBD2 (6 bases). CDR1 and CDR2 (germline): ENHRY, SYGVKD. V gave up 6 bases and J gave up 1 base, with 9 bases separating them. There are 13 residues in the CDR3. CDR3 in DNA: TGTGCCATCAGCCCGACTAGCCAAGAGACCCAGTACTTC. It is translated as CAISPTSQETQYF.

This clonotype was seen a handful of times. The chain links TRBV27 to TRBJ2-5, with D unclear. This CDR3 is 14 amino acids long. V was trimmed by 5 bases and J by 0 bases, leaving 10 bases between them. CDR1 is MNHEY, CDR2 SMNVEV, per germline (reference sequence). The CDR3 DNA reads TGTGCCAGCAGTAGCGAGAAAAACCAAGAGACCCAGTACTTC. Translating gives CASSSEKNQETQYF.

The sample holds many counts of this clonotype. The rearrangement joins TRBV10-2 to TRBJ2-7, with D possibly matching TRBD1 (6 bases). CDR1 is WSHSY, CDR2 SAAADI, per germline. V lost 5 bases and J lost 9, with 17 bases in between. The length of the CDR3 is 13 residues. The CDR3 here is CASSSDRLFGQYV. CDR3 in DNA: TGCGCCAGCAGTTCCGACAGGCTGTTCGGGCAGTACGTC.

The chain joins TRBV29-1 to TRBJ2-1, with TRBD1 matching 7 bases. The CDR3 totals 15 residues. Trimming took 6 bases from V and 8 from J; bases not matched to a gene: 16. The germline CDR1 and CDR2 sequences are SQVTM and ANQGSEA. DNA for the CDR3: TGCAGCGTCGCACCAACAGGGGTGATCGGCGATGAGCAGTTCTTC. This translates into CSVAPTGVIGDEQFF.

This clonotype was seen more than once but under ten times. This sequence joins TRBV6-1 and TRBJ1-2, with D unresolved. The CDR3 is 12 amino acids. V dropped 6 bases and J dropped 3 bases, with 8 bases sitting between them. Germline V gene sequence: CDR1 MNHNS, CDR2 SASEGT. CDR3 nucleotide sequence: TGTGCCAGCAGAAAGAACCACTATGGCTACACCTTC. The encoded protein is CASRKNHYGYTF.

This sequence joins TRBV7-9 and TRBJ1-3; D call uncertain. With 3 bases removed from V and 4 bases from J, the gap between germline ends came to 7 bases. Germline assignment: CDR1 SEHNR and CDR2 FQNEAQ (reference sequence). This CDR3 has 13 amino acids. CDR3 sequence reads: CASSFVEGNTIYF. The CDR3 DNA reads as TGTGCCAGCAGCTTTGTTGAGGGAAACACCATATATTTT. The full variable domain, rest sourced from reference TRBV7-9 and TRBJ1-3, is DTGVSQNPRHKITKRGQNVTFRCDPISEHNRLYWYRQTLGQGPEFLTYFQNEAQLEKSRLLSDRFSAERPKGSFSTLEIQRTEQGDSAMYLCASSFVEGNTIYFGEGSWLTVV.

The rearrangement links TRBV7-8 to TRBJ2-7, with TRBD1 matching 7 bases. With 5 bases clipped from V and 3 bases from J, the junction kept 13 bases outside the gene matches. From germline, CDR1 is SGHVS and CDR2 FQNEAQ. CDR3 size: 16 residues. The CDR3 sequence is CASSPGYRGRYYEQYV. CDR3 sequence (DNA): TGTGCCAGCAGCCCAGGGTACAGGGGCCGGTACTACGAGCAGTACGTC.

This clonotype occurred a few times. The chain links TRBV3-1 to TRBJ2-3; TRBD2 might be the D (7 bases). Germline V lookup: CDR1 LGHDT, CDR2 YNNKEL (reference sequence). The CDR3 extends over 17 amino acids. The V end lost 0 bases, the J end lost 7 bases, and 20 bases lay between the germline ends. The CDR3: CASSQDARGPTRNTQYF. CDR3 coding DNA: TGTGCCAGCAGCCAAGATGCGCGGGGGCCAACCCGGAATACGCAGTATTTT.

This clonotype was found many times. This rearrangement joins TRBV28 to TRBJ1-1; D is uncertain. The CDR3 consists of 14 residues. Trimming shortened V by 5 bases and J by 0 bases, and 10 bases separated the two germline ends. Germline V gene data show CDR1 as MDHEN and CDR2 as SYDVKM. The CDR3 bases are TGTGCCAGCAGTGGACGGATCATGAACACTGAAGCTTTCTTT. This translates into CASSGRIMNTEAFF.

This clonotype was counted between two and nine times. The chain has TRBV12-3 or TRBV12-4 and TRBJ1-4; no clear D gene. The CDR3 sequence is 14 residues long. V lost 3 bases, J lost 9 bases, and 14 bases lay in between. This CDR3 is CASSFGRLRQKLFF. The CDR3 nucleotides read TGTGCCAGCAGTTTCGGACGTCTCCGGCAAAAACTGTTTTTT.

The table lists this clonotype with many counts. This chain connects TRBV2 to TRBJ2-5, with 9 bases aligning to TRBD2. Germline V gives CDR1 SNHLY, CDR2 FYNNEI. Germline trimming cut 5 bases from V and 0 bases from J; bases unmatched to any gene: 4. This CDR3 has 15 residues. The chain's CDR3 is CASSQRGVYQETQYF. CDR3 nucleotide sequence: TGTGCCAGCAGTCAGCGGGGGGTGTACCAAGAGACCCAGTACTTC. Filled out from reference TRBV2 and TRBJ2-5, the complete variable domain reads EPEVTQTPSHQVTQMGQEVILRCVPISNHLYFYWYRQILGQKVEFLVSFYNNEISEKSEIFDDQFSVERPDGSNFTLKIRSTKLEDSAMYFCASSQRGVYQETQYFGPGTRLLVL.

This clonotype showed up many times. V is TRBV7-8 and J is TRBJ1-1; D not resolved. Trimming stripped 2 bases from V and 0 bases from J, with 1 base between. The CDR3 runs to 12 residues. CDR1 and CDR2 (germline): SGHVS, FQNEAQ. The CDR3 protein is CASSLMNTEAFF. CDR3 DNA: TGTGCCAGCAGCTTAATGAACACTGAAGCTTTCTTT.

This clonotype was detected a few times. The J gene is TRBJ2-3, the V gene TRBV24-1; 11 bases line up with TRBD2. This CDR3 is 16 amino acids long. The V segment lost 3 bases and the J segment 3 bases; nucleotides outside the gene matches: 4. The germline V gene has CDR1 KGHDR and CDR2 SFDVKD. CDR3 region: CATSDKGLAETDTQYF. The CDR3 region has the DNA TGTGCCACCAGTGATAAGGGACTAGCGGAAACAGATACGCAGTATTTT.

This clonotype has just a few counts. The chain links TRBV3-1 to TRBJ2-7; TRBD1 agrees at 7 bases. CDR1 LGHDT and CDR2 YNNKEL come from the germline V gene (reference sequence). With V trimmed by 1 base and J by 0 bases, 3 bases remained unmatched. The CDR3 totals 15 residues. This CDR3 is CASSQGTGPSYEQYV. The CDR3 DNA reads TGTGCCAGCAGCCAAGGGACAGGCCCCTCCTACGAGCAGTACGTC.

This clonotype turned up a few times. J is TRBJ1-2 and V is TRBV7-6; 11 bases match TRBD1. The CDR3 covers 15 residues. Trimming at V came to 1 base and at J to 4 bases, leaving 2 bases not matched to a gene. Per germline, CDR1 SGHVS and CDR2 FNYEAQ. The CDR3 DNA is TGTGCCAGCAGCTTAGGGACAGGGGGCGTCTATGGCTACACCTTC. As protein: CASSLGTGGVYGYTF.

This clonotype was seen repeatedly, ten times or more. The chain carries TRBV7-2 and TRBJ1-2; D gene unclear. CDR1 is SGHTA and CDR2 is FQGNSA in the germline V gene. The CDR3 runs 16 residues. Between the trimmed V and J ends, which lost 4 bases and 4 bases, there was a span of 19 bases. For the CDR3, the DNA is TGTGCCAGCAGCTCCAGTTTGTCCCCTAATGGCTATGGCTACACCTTC. Amino acids: CASSSSLSPNGYGYTF.

The DNA of the CDR3 is TGCAGTGCTAGCGTCCCATACAGCTACAATGAGCAGTTCTTC. Amino acid sequence: CSASVPYSYNEQFF. V and J are TRBV20-1 and TRBJ2-1; D not certain. There are 14 residues in the CDR3. Germline lookup yields CDR1 DFQATT and CDR2 SNEGSKA (reference sequence). Trimming pared 3 bases from V and 3 bases from J, leaving 12 bases between.

This clonotype occurred many times. The chain is built from TRBV5-1 and TRBJ1-2; 10 nucleotides align to TRBD1. CDR3 length: 15 residues. With V trimmed by 3 bases and J by 7 bases, 9 bases remained unmatched. Germline assignment: CDR1 SGHRS and CDR2 YFSETQ. The CDR3 DNA sequence: TGCGCCAGCAGCTCTAGCGGGACAGGGGTGATTGGCTACACCTTC. Residues: CASSSSGTGVIGYTF.

This clonotype was recorded a few times. The CDR3: CASSPTRDAYSQETQYF. The CDR3 coding sequence is TGCGCCAGCAGCCCGACTCGGGACGCCTACTCACAAGAGACCCAGTACTTC. This chain links TRBV5-1 with TRBJ2-5; D could derive from TRBD1 or TRBD2 (5 bases each). Germline V gene data show CDR1 as SGHRS and CDR2 as YFSETQ. The CDR3 spans 17 residues. Trimming took off 4 bases at V and 2 bases at J, with 21 bases between the two ends.

J is TRBJ1-1 and V is TRBV5-1; 7 bases fit TRBD1. Germline trimming cut 0 bases from V and 5 bases from J; bases unmatched to any gene: 10. Germline CDR1 SGHRS, CDR2 YFSETQ. This CDR3 has 16 residues. This CDR3 is CASSLGRTGRGTEAFF. CDR3 sequence (DNA): TGCGCCAGCAGCTTGGGTCGGACAGGCCGGGGGACTGAAGCTTTCTTT.

In this sample, this clonotype turned up a few times. The chain couples TRBV12-3 or TRBV12-4 to TRBJ2-1; D gene uncertain. Trimming removed 3 bases from V and 7 bases from J, with 19 bases in between. This CDR3 region has 16 residues. The CDR3 nucleotides are TGTGCCAGCAGTTTGAACTTCGGTTCTGGCGGAAATGAGCAGTTCTTC. Translated: CASSLNFGSGGNEQFF.

This clonotype was detected only a few times. V and J are TRBV3-1 and TRBJ2-3; 16 bases match TRBD2. CDR3 size: 14 residues. From germline, CDR1 is LGHDT and CDR2 YNNKEL (reference sequence). V lost 11 bases, J lost 6 bases, and 5 bases stayed unmatched. CDR3 sequence (DNA): TGTGCCGGGACTAGCGGGGGGGCCGCGGATACGCAGTATTTT. This gives the protein CAGTSGGAADTQYF.

The chain joins TRBV12-3 or TRBV12-4 to TRBJ2-1; TRBD2 aligns across 7 bases. V dropped 5 bases and J dropped 0; count of bases not matched to a gene: 1. This CDR3 is 14 amino acids long. In DNA, the CDR3 is TGTGCCAGCAGTCGCGGGAGCTCCTACAATGAGCAGTTCTTC. Translating gives CASSRGSSYNEQFF.

This clonotype was recorded many times. This chain joins TRBV7-9 and TRBJ2-5; either TRBD1 or TRBD2 may fit D (5 bases each). Germline-derived CDR1 and CDR2 are SEHNR and FQNEAQ (reference sequence). Trimming removed 5 bases at V and 5 bases at J, with 18 bases between. The CDR3 is made up of 15 amino acids. The CDR3 nucleotides read TGTGCCAGCAGCCAGGGACCGTCTGTCGGGGAGACCCAGTACTTC. It translates to CASSQGPSVGETQYF.

This clonotype has a handful of counts. J is TRBJ2-1 and V is TRBV2; D possibly uses TRBD1 or TRBD2 (5 bases each). The germline V gene has CDR1 SNHLY and CDR2 FYNNEI. Trimming stripped 6 bases from V and 0 bases from J, with 18 bases between. The CDR3 has 17 residues. CDR3 loop: CASRQTSGRSSYNEQFF. The CDR3, as DNA: TGTGCCAGCAGACAAACCTCGGGACGGAGCTCCTACAATGAGCAGTTCTTC.

The chain links TRBV30 to TRBJ1-1, with TRBD1 identical over 7 bases. J gave up 6 bases and V 4 bases, and 8 bases lay outside the gene matches. Germline lookup yields CDR1 GTSNPN and CDR2 SVGIG (reference sequence). This CDR3 is built from 13 residues. As DNA, the CDR3 is TGTGCCTGGACGACAGGGACCTACGCTGAAGCTTTCTTT. The encoded protein is CAWTTGTYAEAFF. The full variable domain, with the rest looked up from reference TRBV30 and TRBJ1-1, is SQTIHQWPATLVQPVGSPLSLECTVEGTSNPNLYWYRQAAGRGLQLLFYSVGIGQISSEVPQNLSASRPQDRQFILSSKKLLLSDSGFYLCAWTTGTYAEAFFGQGTRLTVV.

This chain links TRBV18 with TRBJ2-6; D not certain. Deletions cut 0 bases from V and 0 bases from J, with 9 bases between. The CDR3 has 17 amino acids. Germline V gene lookup returns CDR1 KGHSH and CDR2 LQKENI. CDR3 sequence: CASSPPSRRSGANVLTF. For the CDR3, the DNA is TGTGCCAGCTCACCACCGAGTCGGCGCTCTGGGGCCAACGTCCTGACTTTC.

J is TRBJ2-5 and V is TRBV5-5; 7 bases map to TRBD2. CDR1 is SGHKS and CDR2 is YYEKEE in the germline V gene (reference sequence). Trimming took 4 bases from V and 5 from J; bases not matched to a gene: 5. The CDR3 contains 13 residues. The CDR3 DNA sequence: TGTGCCAGCAGCCTTCTAGCGGTTGAGACCCAGTACTTC. This codes for CASSLLAVETQYF. Full variable domain (remainder filled in from reference TRBV5-5 and TRBJ2-5): DAGVTQSPTHLIKTRGQQVTLRCSPISGHKSVSWYQQVLGQGPQFIFQYYEKEERGRGNFPDRFSARQFPNYSSELNVNALLLGDSALYLCASSLLAVETQYFGPGTRLLVL.

This clonotype has a handful of counts. The chain combines TRBV12-3 or TRBV12-4 with TRBJ1-4; 7 bases are a match to TRBD1. After removal of 5 bases from V and 7 bases from J, the junction contained 1 base not matched to a gene. The CDR3 is 12 residues long. CDR3 bases: TGTGCCAGCAGTCACAGGGGTGAAAAACTGTTTTTT. It encodes CASSHRGEKLFF.

This clonotype was detected a few times. The V call is TRBV7-2, the J call TRBJ1-2, with 12 bases lining up with TRBD1. V trimming: 4 bases; J trimming: 3 bases; junction bases outside the gene matches: 12. The CDR3 has 18 residues. The germline gives CDR1 SGHTA, CDR2 FQGNSA. The CDR3 DNA follows: TGTGCCAGCAGCTCGTTCCGGGACAGGGGGCTCTTCGACTATGGCTACACCTTC. Its translation: CASSSFRDRGLFDYGYTF.